This TCR beta chain appears in the sequencing data of a study of OX40 agonist ivuxolimab in advanced cancers. Looking at the study overall: Patients with prior anti-PD-1, anti-PD-L1 or anti-CTLA-4 therapy were eligible; 40% had some.

Germline V gene sequence: CDR1 SGHVS, CDR2 FNYEAQ. The CDR3 extends over 22 amino acids. V gave up 0 bases and J gave up 0 bases; unmatched junction bases: 19. Data came from immunoSEQ multiplex PCR; TCRdb stores just in-frame clones and leaves some out. The data show tens of thousands of clones, 90% to 95% seen once. The sequencing used CD4+ or CD8+ T cells sorted from blood, collected in a trial of the OX40 agonist ivuxolimab. The J gene is TRBJ2-3, the V gene TRBV7-6; TRBD2 matches at 9 bases. The clonotype originates from an adult with an advanced solid tumor such as melanoma, head and neck, liver or kidney cancer. CDR3 bases: TGTGCCAGCAGCTTAGCGCGGGCCGCTTCGCTAGCGGGGAACCCTAGCACAGATACGCAGTATTTT. Translated, it gives CASSLARAASLAGNPSTDTQYF.